The 17 T cell receptor beta chains presented below share a single source sample, sequenced in a study of OX40 agonist ivuxolimab in advanced cancers. Data came from immunoSEQ multiplex PCR; TCRdb stores just in-frame clones and leaves some out. The sample holds fewer than 85,000 clones; approximately 86% are singletons and the top ten take 1.9%. Specimen: CD4+ or CD8+ T cells sorted from blood, collected in a trial of the OX40 agonist ivuxolimab. All receptors derive from an adult with an advanced solid tumor such as melanoma, head and neck, liver or kidney cancer.

This chain connects TRBV4-2 to TRBJ2-6; TRBD2 might be the D (5 bases). Germline-derived CDR1 and CDR2 are LGHNA and YNFKEQ. V was clipped by 0 bases and J by 0 bases, with 15 bases between them. The CDR3 has 19 amino acids. The CDR3, as DNA: TGTGCCAGCAGCCAAGAGCAAGGCGGGCGACTCTCTGGGGCCAACGTCCTGACTTTC. Its protein product is CASSQEQGGRLSGANVLTF.

This chain joins TRBV5-1 and TRBJ2-7, with D maybe TRBD2 (6 bases). CDR1 and CDR2 (germline): SGHRS, YFSETQ. V was cut by 1 base and J by 6 bases, with 11 bases left in between. The CDR3 is 13 amino acids. DNA of the CDR3: TGCGCCAGCAGCTTGTCGGGGGTAGCCGAGCAGTACTTC. Its protein is CASSLSGVAEQYF.

The chain links TRBV7-2 to TRBJ1-4; D unresolved. Germline assignment: CDR1 SGHTA and CDR2 FQGNSA. The CDR3 runs to 14 residues. The V gene lost 5 bases and the J gene lost 0 bases, with 7 bases spanning the gap. The CDR3 region has the DNA TGTGCCAGCAGCCCAGGAGCAACTAATGAAAAACTGTTTTTT. It is translated as CASSPGATNEKLFF.

The chain is built from TRBV6-5 and TRBJ2-7; 8 bases align to TRBD1. CDR3 length: 14 amino acids. Losses at the gene ends were 4 bases for V and 2 bases for J; bases not matched to a gene: 4. In germline, CDR1 is MNHEY, CDR2 SVGAGI. The DNA of the CDR3 is TGTGCCAGCAGTTTGCAACAGGGGGCCTACGAGCAGTACTTC. This translates into CASSLQQGAYEQYF.

V usage is TRBV27 and J usage is TRBJ1-1; no clear D. The ends were cut back, 3 bases at V and 2 bases at J, with 19 bases in the middle. The CDR3 totals 17 residues. Germline CDR1 and CDR2: MNHEY and SMNVEV (reference sequence). CDR3 region: CASSFFADRGVNTEAFF. The CDR3 region has the DNA TGTGCCAGCAGTTTCTTCGCCGATCGCGGGGTTAACACTGAAGCTTTCTTT.

The chain couples TRBV19 to TRBJ1-5; D unresolved. CDR1 LNHDA and CDR2 SQIVND come from the germline V gene (reference sequence). V shed 5 bases and J shed 3 bases, with 11 bases lying between them. The CDR3 is made up of 14 amino acids. The CDR3 DNA reads as TGTGCCAGTAGTTCCCAGATTCCCAATCAGCCCCAGCATTTT. Its translation: CASSSQIPNQPQHF.

V usage is TRBV7-2 and J usage is TRBJ2-1, with 10 bases aligning to TRBD2. The CDR3 spans 15 residues. Germline V gene lookup returns CDR1 SGHTA and CDR2 FQGNSA. The V and J ends lost 5 bases and 7 bases, in that order; junction bases with no gene match: 8. The chain's CDR3 is CASSPLAGKLNEQFF. CDR3 DNA: TGTGCCAGCAGCCCACTAGCGGGAAAGCTAAATGAGCAGTTCTTC.

The chain employs TRBV7-2 and TRBJ2-7, with 7 positions matching TRBD2. Germline trimming cut 3 bases from V and 7 bases from J; bases unmatched to any gene: 15. Per germline, CDR1 SGHTA and CDR2 FQGNSA. This CDR3 region has 16 residues. The CDR3 here is CASSFSGRAFGGEQYF. The CDR3 bases are TGTGCCAGCAGCTTTAGTGGGAGGGCCTTCGGAGGGGAGCAGTACTTC.

This chain joins TRBV30 and TRBJ2-1, with D perhaps TRBD1 (5 bases). The CDR3 contains 13 residues. Germline V CDR1 and CDR2: GTSNPN, SVGIG (reference sequence). The germline V and J ends were trimmed by 0 bases and 5 bases, with 8 bases remaining between them. In DNA form, the CDR3 reads TGTGCCTGGAGTGTAGACAGTGACAATGAGCAGTTCTTC. It encodes CAWSVDSDNEQFF.

The chain couples TRBV7-2 to TRBJ1-5, with D hard to call. Trimming stripped 5 bases from V and 1 base from J, with 12 bases between. This CDR3 is built from 15 residues. The V gene's germline CDR1 is SGHTA and CDR2 FQGNSA. The CDR3 DNA reads TGTGCCAGCAGCAACGACGGGAGGAGCAATCAGCCCCAGCATTTT. Amino acids: CASSNDGRSNQPQHF.

V gene TRBV5-1 combines with J gene TRBJ2-7; TRBD1 is a possible D gene (6 bases). Germline loops: CDR1 SGHRS, CDR2 YFSETQ. Trimming shortened V by 3 bases and J by 3 bases, and 13 bases separated the two germline ends. The CDR3 sequence is 14 residues long. The CDR3 DNA follows: TGCGCCAGCAGCTCCCCGGGACAAGACTACGAGCAGTACTTC. It yields the protein CASSSPGQDYEQYF. The full variable domain, in which reference TRBV5-1 and TRBJ2-7 provide the parts outside the CDR3, is KAGVTQTPRYLIKTRGQQVTLSCSPISGHRSVSWYQQTPGQGLQFLFEYFSETQRNKGNFPGRFSGRQFSNSRSEMNVSTLELGDSALYLCASSSPGQDYEQYFGPGTRLTVT.

The rearrangement uses TRBV6-6 and TRBJ1-1; no definite D call. The V and J ends lost 2 bases and 3 bases respectively, with 10 bases between them. Germline V gene data show CDR1 as MNHNY and CDR2 as SVGAGI (reference sequence). The CDR3 is 14 residues long. The CDR3 region has the DNA TGTGCCAGCAGTTACAGGTGGAGGGACACTGAAGCTTTCTTT. Protein sequence: CASSYRWRDTEAFF.

The chain uses TRBV23-1 and TRBJ2-2; TRBD1 or TRBD2 may be the D gene (5 bases each). TRBV23-1 is placed among ORFs of uncertain function. The CDR3 runs 15 residues. Trimming left V 0 bases short and J 5 bases short, with 10 bases between. CDR3 nucleotide sequence: TGCGCCAGCAGTCAATCGAGGGGATGGACCGGGGAGCTGTTTTTT. Translated, it gives CASSQSRGWTGELFF.

A few counts support this clone. This chain links TRBV6-5 with TRBJ2-7; 7 bases fit TRBD1. CDR3 size: 14 residues. CDR1 and CDR2 from the germline V gene are MNHEY and SVGAGI. V shed 5 bases and J 4 bases; nucleotides not matched to a gene: 8. This CDR3 reads CASSEYRGGYEQYF. The CDR3 region has the DNA TGTGCCAGCAGTGAGTACAGGGGTGGGTACGAGCAGTACTTC.

V and J are TRBV27 and TRBJ2-7, with 11 bases fitting TRBD2. The CDR3 is made up of 15 amino acids. Trimming took 4 bases from V and 4 from J; bases not matched to a gene: 6. Per the germline V gene, CDR1 is MNHEY and CDR2 is SMNVEV (reference sequence). CDR3 coding DNA: TGTGCCAGCAGTTCCCTGGGACTAGCGGCATACGAGCAGTACTTC. Amino acid sequence: CASSSLGLAAYEQYF.

The V call is TRBV6-5, the J call TRBJ1-6, with D unclear. Between the trimmed V and J ends, which lost 0 bases and 7 bases, there was a span of 13 bases. In germline, CDR1 is MNHEY, CDR2 SVGAGI. The CDR3 runs 16 residues. The DNA of the CDR3 is TGTGCCAGCAGTTACTCGGGCAGGCGGTCGAATTCACCCCTCCACTTT. Protein product: CASSYSGRRSNSPLHF.

This clone came up once. This sequence joins TRBV11-2 and TRBJ2-7, with TRBD1 as a possible D gene (6 bases). Deletions cut 3 bases from V and 2 bases from J, with 8 bases between. In germline, CDR1 is SGHAT, CDR2 FQNNGV. The CDR3 has 13 residues. The CDR3 region has the DNA TGTGCCAGCAGCTTCAGGGGCACCTACGAGCAGTACTTC. It encodes CASSFRGTYEQYF.